The 26 T cell receptor beta chains given below trace back to one sample, sequenced in a study of blood T cell repertoires in COVID-19. Sequencing used immunoSEQ multiplex PCR; TCRdb keeps in-frame clones, though not all of them. Here the sample spans some 13,000 clones, 65% to 85% being singletons. Source material: peripheral blood. These receptors all stem from a human donor in a cohort sampled during active COVID-19.

This clone was picked up a small number of times. V is TRBV5-1 and J is TRBJ2-1; a possible D gene is TRBD2 (6 bases). Germline CDR1 reads SGHRS; CDR2 reads YFSETQ. The CDR3 has 16 amino acids. The germline V and J ends were trimmed by 0 bases and 3 bases, with 13 bases remaining between them. This CDR3 reads CASSLVGSGYYNEQFF. CDR3 nucleotides: TGCGCCAGCAGCTTGGTCGGTAGCGGTTACTACAATGAGCAGTTCTTC.

The V call is TRBV6-2 or TRBV6-3, the J call TRBJ1-3; unclear D gene. This CDR3 contains 14 residues. Trimming cost V 6 bases and J 0 bases, with 9 bases left between them. CDR1 and CDR2 from the germline V gene are MNHEY and SVGEGT. CDR3 region: CASSPVSSGNTIYF. The CDR3 coding sequence is TGTGCCAGCAGCCCTGTCTCCTCTGGAAACACCATATATTTT.

V and J are TRBV5-4 and TRBJ1-6; D might be TRBD1 (5 bases). V lost 0 bases to trimming and J lost 5 bases, with 12 bases between them. The V gene's germline CDR1 is SGHNT and CDR2 YYREEE (reference sequence). This CDR3 spans 16 amino acids. CDR3 bases: TGTGCCAGCAGCTTGGGTTTCCCGGGGGATAATTCACCCCTCCACTTT. It encodes CASSLGFPGDNSPLHF.

The chain is built from TRBV4-1 and TRBJ2-3; 7 bases agree with TRBD2. This CDR3 has 15 amino acids. Trimming at V came to 1 base and at J to 6 bases, leaving 7 bases not matched to a gene. Germline V CDR1 and CDR2: MGHRA, YSYEKL. The CDR3 coding sequence is TGCGCCAGCAGCCAAGTCTGGCGGGAGTTGGATACGCAGTATTTT. As protein: CASSQVWRELDTQYF.

This chain joins TRBV6-2 or TRBV6-3 and TRBJ2-2; D may be TRBD1 (6 bases). V was shortened by 6 bases and J by 0 bases, with 14 bases between the two germline ends. The length of the CDR3 is 16 residues. Germline CDR1 and CDR2: MNHEY and SVGEGT. CDR3 loop: CASSLIGTPNTGELFF. In DNA form, the CDR3 reads TGTGCCAGCAGCCTAATTGGGACACCGAACACCGGGGAGCTGTTTTTT.

V usage is TRBV6-4 and J usage is TRBJ2-1; no firm D call. The V gene lost 4 bases and the J gene lost 5 bases, with 9 bases spanning the gap. The germline gives CDR1 MRHNA, CDR2 SNTAGT. This CDR3 contains 13 residues. The CDR3 nucleotides are TGTGCCAGCAGTGTTGAGGCGAACAATGAGCAGTTCTTC. Amino acids: CASSVEANNEQFF.

The J gene is TRBJ1-1, the V gene TRBV7-6; TRBD1 aligns across 12 bases. The CDR3 covers 16 residues. Germline CDR1 and CDR2: SGHVS and FNYEAQ. Trimming at V came to 5 bases and at J to 7 bases, leaving 11 bases not matched to a gene. DNA for the CDR3: TGTGCCAGCAGCGCCGGGACAGGGGGCGCTCCGCTTGAAGCTTTCTTT. Amino acids: CASSAGTGGAPLEAFF.

V is TRBV14 and J is TRBJ2-7; D remains unclear. V lost 2 bases and J 1 base, leaving 9 bases between the germline ends. Germline V lookup: CDR1 SGHDN, CDR2 FVKESK. This CDR3 is built from 14 residues. The CDR3: CASSQQLESYEQYF. The CDR3 bases are TGTGCCAGCAGCCAACAACTGGAGTCCTACGAGCAGTACTTC.

The rearrangement joins TRBV30 to TRBJ1-1; D unresolved. The CDR3 totals 13 residues. The V and J ends lost 2 bases and 0 bases respectively, with 7 bases between them. Germline values: CDR1 GTSNPN, CDR2 SVGIG (reference sequence). CDR3: CAWSWRLNTEAFF. CDR3 sequence (DNA): TGTGCCTGGAGTTGGCGGCTGAACACTGAAGCTTTCTTT.

The J gene is TRBJ2-3, the V gene TRBV9; no clear D gene. CDR3 length: 16 amino acids. V lost 4 bases and J 2 bases, leaving 17 bases between the germline ends. Germline values: CDR1 SGDLS, CDR2 YYNGEE. CDR3 coding DNA: TGTGCCAGCAGCCCTCACCCCCCCCCACACACAGATACGCAGTATTTT. It encodes CASSPHPPPHTDTQYF.

This clone was counted once. This sequence joins TRBV4-1 and TRBJ2-3; D is possibly TRBD2 (6 bases). The CDR3 is made up of 15 amino acids. In germline, CDR1 is MGHRA, CDR2 YSYEKL. Trimming shortened V by 1 base and J by 1 base, and 9 bases separated the two germline ends. The CDR3 DNA is TGCGCCAGCAGCCAAGTCCTAGCGCGCACAGATACGCAGTATTTT. It translates to CASSQVLARTDTQYF.

The rearrangement uses TRBV5-1 and TRBJ2-5; D might be TRBD2 (6 bases). CDR1 and CDR2 from the germline V gene are SGHRS and YFSETQ. This CDR3 region has 16 residues. V was trimmed by 2 bases and J by 2 bases, leaving 16 bases between them. The CDR3 is CASSFGQGGKQETQYF. CDR3 sequence (DNA): TGCGCCAGCAGCTTTGGGCAAGGAGGGAAACAAGAGACCCAGTACTTC.

DNA of the CDR3: TGTGCCAGCAGTTACTCTCAAGGGGGGGGCTACAATGAGCAGTTCTTC. It translates to CASSYSQGGGYNEQFF. J is TRBJ2-1 and V is TRBV6-2 or TRBV6-3; maybe TRBD2 (7 bases). The CDR3 is made up of 16 amino acids. From germline, CDR1 is MNHEY and CDR2 SVGEGT. Trimming pared 0 bases from V and 3 bases from J, leaving 12 bases between.

This clone was detected only a few times. The CDR3 region is CASSLNLANSGREASTQYF. CDR3 sequence (DNA): TGTGCCAGCAGTCTGAATCTCGCGAATAGCGGGAGGGAAGCCAGTACGCAGTATTTT. The gene calls are TRBV28 and TRBJ2-3; TRBD2 aligns across 11 bases. Trimming removed 5 bases from V and 8 bases from J; junction bases left unmatched: 21. Germline CDR1 and CDR2: MDHEN and SYDVKM. The CDR3 sequence is 19 residues long. Variable domain in full (rest from reference TRBV28 and TRBJ2-3): DVKVTQSSRYLVKRTGEKVFLECVQDMDHENMFWYRQDPGLGLRLIYFSYDVKMKEKGDIPEGYSVSREKKERFSLILESASTNQTSMYLCASSLNLANSGREASTQYFGPGTRLTVL.

In this sample, this clone turned up many times. The genes are TRBV19 and TRBJ2-1; the D is unclear. With 2 bases removed from V and 7 bases from J, the gap between germline ends came to 12 bases. CDR3 length: 14 residues. Germline V gives CDR1 LNHDA, CDR2 SQIVND (reference sequence). The CDR3 loop is CASSIFGPENEQFF. The CDR3 region has the DNA TGTGCCAGTAGTATATTTGGTCCCGAGAATGAGCAGTTCTTC.

This clone was counted between two and nine times. This rearrangement joins TRBV2 to TRBJ2-7, with 7 bases aligning to TRBD1. This CDR3 comprises 14 residues. Germline-derived CDR1 and CDR2 are SNHLY and FYNNEI. Germline trimming cut 6 bases from V and 2 bases from J; bases unmatched to any gene: 7. CDR3 coding DNA: TGTGCCAGCAGACTCACCGGGACAGCCTACGAGCAGTACTTC. It translates to CASRLTGTAYEQYF.

The sample holds a few counts of this clone. The rearrangement joins TRBV6-6 to TRBJ1-1; 8 bases agree with TRBD1. The CDR3 loop spans 15 amino acids. The germline V gene encodes CDR1 MNHNY and CDR2 SVGAGI (reference sequence). The junction had 4 bases not matched to a gene; V was cut back by 2 bases and J by 2 bases. The CDR3 DNA reads as TGTGCCAGCAGTTACCCCGCAGGGGGCAACACTGAAGCTTTCTTT. It translates to CASSYPAGGNTEAFF.

In this sample, this clone turned up many times. The J gene is TRBJ2-1, the V gene TRBV7-8, with 13 bases aligning to TRBD2. Germline assignment: CDR1 SGHVS and CDR2 FQNEAQ. The CDR3 covers 15 residues. J gave up 7 bases and V 5 bases, and 5 bases lay outside the gene matches. The CDR3 DNA is TGTGCCAGCAGCCCGGGGACTAGCGGGACGAATGAGCAGTTCTTC. Translated, it gives CASSPGTSGTNEQFF.

The gene calls are TRBV3-1 (or the pseudogene TRBV3-2) and TRBJ1-2, with D tentatively TRBD1 (5 bases). CDR1 and CDR2 from the germline V gene are LGHDT and YNNKEL (reference sequence). The ends were cut back, 8 bases at V and 4 bases at J, with 23 bases in the middle. This CDR3 is 16 amino acids long. CDR3 amino acids: CASLTPCGAWGYGYTF. The DNA of the CDR3 is TGTGCCAGCCTGACCCCTTGTGGGGCGTGGGGCTATGGCTACACCTTC.

The chain recombines TRBV6-6 with TRBJ2-1; TRBD2 matches at 13 bases. Trimming removed 5 bases from V and 5 bases from J; junction bases left unmatched: 3. The CDR3 extends over 15 amino acids. The V gene's germline CDR1 is MNHNY and CDR2 SVGAGI (reference sequence). The DNA of the CDR3 is TGTGCCAGCAGTCAAGGACTAGCGGGGGACAATGAGCAGTTCTTC. Its translation: CASSQGLAGDNEQFF.

This clone occurred once. The gene calls are TRBV19 and TRBJ1-5, with TRBD1 as a possible D gene (6 bases). The V and J ends lost 5 bases and 7 bases respectively, with 15 bases between them. This CDR3 region has 14 residues. Germline V gives CDR1 LNHDA, CDR2 SQIVND (reference sequence). As DNA, the CDR3 is TGTGCCAGTAGTTTCTTAGGGGGAAAGCAGCCCCAGCATTTT. Protein sequence: CASSFLGGKQPQHF.

This clone was seen once. The V call is TRBV4-3, the J call TRBJ2-5; 7 positions match TRBD2. Germline trimming cut 1 base from V and 2 bases from J; bases unmatched to any gene: 4. The germline V gene has CDR1 LGHNA and CDR2 YSLEER. The CDR3 is 15 residues long. This CDR3 reads CASSQGTSTQETQYF. CDR3 sequence (DNA): TGCGCCAGCAGCCAAGGGACTAGTACGCAAGAGACCCAGTACTTC.

The chain recombines TRBV30 with TRBJ1-5; TRBD1 matches at 10 bases. Germline assignment: CDR1 GTSNPN and CDR2 SVGIG (reference sequence). V dropped 7 bases and J dropped 4; count of bases not matched to a gene: 1. CDR3 length: 12 residues. The CDR3 DNA sequence: TGTGCCTCGGGACAGGGGAATCAGCCCCAGCATTTT. Protein sequence: CASGQGNQPQHF.

The chain carries TRBV6-5 and TRBJ2-2; D gene unclear. Germline loops: CDR1 MNHEY, CDR2 SVGAGI. The CDR3 extends over 15 amino acids. The ends were cut back, 0 bases at V and 2 bases at J, with 7 bases in the middle. The CDR3, as DNA: TGTGCCAGCAGTTACTCGAAACAAAACACCGGGGAGCTGTTTTTT. Translating it yields CASSYSKQNTGELFF.

The chain couples TRBV24-1 to TRBJ2-7; D remains unclear. CDR1 and CDR2 (germline): KGHDR, SFDVKD. The CDR3 has 11 amino acids. Deletions cut 3 bases from V and 5 bases from J, with 4 bases between. CDR3 protein: CATSDLHEQYF. CDR3 nucleotides: TGTGCCACCAGTGATCTCCACGAGCAGTACTTC.

The chain links TRBV7-2 to TRBJ1-3, with D hard to call. V lost 5 bases to trimming and J lost 4 bases, with 6 bases between them. The CDR3 contains 12 residues. Looked up from germline, CDR1 is SGHTA and CDR2 is FQGNSA. The CDR3 DNA is TGTGCCAGCAGCCCGGGGGGAAACACCATATATTTT. Translating gives CASSPGGNTIYF. Supplemented by reference TRBV7-2 and TRBJ1-3, the full variable domain reads GAGVSQSPSNKVTEKGKDVELRCDPISGHTALYWYRQSLGQGLEFLIYFQGNSAPDKSGLPSDRFSAERTGGSVSTLTIQRTQQEDSAVYLCASSPGGNTIYFGEGSWLTVV.